This T cell receptor (beta chain) emerged from a study of sequential checkpoint blockade in melanoma. Sequencing was performed with immunoSEQ multiplex PCR; in TCRdb, only in-frame clones are kept and a portion is missing. The sample holds under 25,000 clones, around four fifths seen once. The CDR3 runs 13 residues. The germline gives CDR1 WNHNN, CDR2 SYGVQD (reference sequence). Trimming cost V 0 bases and J 10 bases, with 12 bases left between them. The sample's treatment: randomized to nivolumab then ipilimumab (arm A) or the reverse (arm B). This sample comprised CD8+ T cells sorted from blood (inferred from file names), obtained from a patient given nivolumab and ipilimumab in sequence. The sequence came from a human donor with melanoma. The chain uses TRBV10-1 and TRBJ1-1; D is unresolved. In DNA, the CDR3 is TGCGCCAGCAGTGAGTCTGGCGGTCAAAGAGCTTTCTTT. This translates into CASSESGGQRAFF.